The 19 T cell receptor beta chains presented below share a single source sample, sequenced in a study of T cell responses to AZD1222 COVID-19 vaccine. Here immunoSEQ multiplex PCR was the method, and the copy in TCRdb shows in-frame clones only, minus some. The sample shows 90,000 to 130,000 clones, 80% to 90% of them seen only once. The material sequenced was peripheral blood, taken 28 days after the second AZD1222 dose. The source of these receptors is an adult who received the AZD1222 COVID-19 vaccine.

The J gene is TRBJ1-1, the V gene TRBV6-5; 7 bases line up with TRBD1. The CDR3 loop spans 14 amino acids. CDR1 and CDR2 (germline): MNHEY, SVGAGI. V lost 6 bases to trimming and J lost 5 bases; unmatched junction nucleotides: 9. For the CDR3, the DNA is TGTGCCAGCAGCCAATACAGGGGTGGGACTGAAGCTTTCTTT. It encodes CASSQYRGGTEAFF.

The genes are TRBV7-9 and TRBJ2-7; 12 bases are shared with TRBD2. Germline CDR1 SEHNR, CDR2 FQNEAQ (reference sequence). The CDR3 loop spans 16 amino acids. The V gene end was trimmed by 2 bases and the J gene end by 1 base; junction bases not matched to a gene: 3. The CDR3 protein is CASSLPLAGGSYEQYF. Here the CDR3 DNA reads TGTGCCAGCAGCTTACCACTAGCGGGAGGTTCCTACGAGCAGTACTTC.

The CDR3 sequence: CASSLKPWTGDEQYF. CDR3 nucleotide sequence: TGTGCCAGTAGCCTCAAACCCTGGACAGGGGACGAGCAGTACTTC. The chain joins TRBV19 to TRBJ2-7; 9 nucleotides agree with TRBD1. The CDR3 runs 15 residues. Germline CDR1 is LNHDA and CDR2 is SQIVND (reference sequence). The V segment lost 6 bases and the J segment 5 bases; nucleotides outside the gene matches: 11. The full variable domain, rest sourced from reference TRBV19 and TRBJ2-7, is DGGITQSPKYLFRKEGQNVTLSCEQNLNHDAMYWYRQDPGQGLRLIYYSQIVNDFQKGDIAEGYSVSREKKESFPLTVTSAQKNPTAFYLCASSLKPWTGDEQYFGPGTRLTVT.

The genes are TRBV12-3 or TRBV12-4 and TRBJ1-2; D may be TRBD1 (5 bases). The CDR3 length is 13 residues. V lost 7 bases and J 8 bases, leaving 17 bases between the germline ends. This CDR3 reads CASTLRGAWGYTF. CDR3 nucleotide sequence: TGTGCCAGCACTCTAAGAGGGGCCTGGGGCTACACCTTC.

The chain recombines TRBV5-1 with TRBJ1-3; D possibly corresponds to TRBD1 (6 bases). The CDR3 is 17 residues long. Trimming removed 2 bases at V and 2 bases at J, with 17 bases between. CDR1 and CDR2 (germline): SGHRS, YFSETQ. The CDR3: CASSFPPRGSPGNTIYF. The CDR3 nucleotides are TGCGCCAGCAGCTTCCCGCCGAGGGGGAGTCCTGGAAACACCATATATTTT. The variable domain in full, with the rest retrieved from reference TRBV5-1 and TRBJ1-3, is KAGVTQTPRYLIKTRGQQVTLSCSPISGHRSVSWYQQTPGQGLQFLFEYFSETQRNKGNFPGRFSGRQFSNSRSEMNVSTLELGDSALYLCASSFPPRGSPGNTIYFGEGSWLTVV.

V usage is TRBV6-4 and J usage is TRBJ1-2; tentatively, D is TRBD1 (6 bases). This CDR3 comprises 14 residues. With 0 bases removed from V and 8 bases from J, the gap between germline ends came to 13 bases. Looked up from germline, CDR1 is MRHNA and CDR2 is SNTAGT. The CDR3 protein is CASSDSRGLRGYTF. CDR3 in DNA: TGTGCCAGCAGTGACTCGCGGGGGCTGAGAGGCTACACCTTC.

This chain connects TRBV10-3 to TRBJ2-5; 10 bases agree with TRBD1. The germline V gene has CDR1 ENHRY and CDR2 SYGVKD. The CDR3 sequence is 15 residues long. V dropped 5 bases and J dropped 5; count of bases not matched to a gene: 8. This CDR3 is CAISRQGAVFETQYF. The CDR3 nucleotides read TGTGCCATCAGTCGACAGGGGGCAGTTTTCGAGACCCAGTACTTC.

The chain combines TRBV6-5 with TRBJ1-2; D might be TRBD1 (6 bases). Between the trimmed V and J ends, which lost 2 bases and 4 bases, there was a span of 14 bases. The CDR3 contains 15 residues. Germline V gene lookup returns CDR1 MNHEY and CDR2 SVGAGI. The CDR3, as DNA: TGTGCCAGCAGTTACGCCCCCAGGGGCGGCTATGGCTACACCTTC. Its translation is CASSYAPRGGYGYTF.

With regard to this clone: No DNA is shown, since the ends of the CDR3 on it are uncertain; the CDR3 is the one TCRdb lists. This chain links TRBV29-1 with TRBJ2-1; no check of the table's D call, TRBD1, against the DNA was made. From germline, CDR1 is SQVTM and CDR2 ANQGSEA. Including both end residues, the CDR3 is 10 amino acids long. This chain's CDR3 is CSVGQGNGFF.

The table lists this clone with a count of one. This chain links TRBV10-3 with TRBJ1-2; TRBD1 is a possible D gene (6 bases). The CDR3 is 16 residues long. Trimming shortened V by 6 bases and J by 6 bases, and 23 bases separated the two germline ends. The V gene's germline CDR1 is ENHRY and CDR2 SYGVKD. The CDR3 nucleotides are TGTGCCATCAGGGATGAAGGACAGCCCCGGGGGGATGGCTACACCTTC. Amino acid sequence: CAIRDEGQPRGDGYTF.

This rearrangement joins TRBV6-5 to TRBJ1-2, with 8 bases aligning to TRBD1. The V segment lost 7 bases and the J segment 5 bases; nucleotides outside the gene matches: 6. Per the germline V gene, CDR1 is MNHEY and CDR2 is SVGAGI. The CDR3 has 13 amino acids. CDR3 in amino acids: CASKTGGRYGYTF. CDR3 coding DNA: TGTGCCAGCAAAACAGGGGGGAGATATGGCTACACCTTC.

The rearrangement uses TRBV10-3 and TRBJ2-2, with D possibly TRBD1 on 6 matching bases. The germline CDR1 and CDR2 sequences are ENHRY and SYGVKD. The germline V and J ends were trimmed by 4 bases and 2 bases, with 11 bases remaining between them. This CDR3 comprises 15 residues. The CDR3 DNA is TGTGCCATCAGTGCCAGACAGGTTAACACCGGGGAGCTGTTTTTT. This sequence encodes CAISARQVNTGELFF.

This clone appeared a single time. The chain has TRBV27 and TRBJ2-1; D unresolved. The CDR3 is 15 residues long. Germline-derived CDR1 and CDR2 are MNHEY and SMNVEV (reference sequence). V lost 0 bases, J lost 4 bases, and 10 bases lay in between. The CDR3 sequence: CASSLSPTAYNEQFF. In nucleotides, the CDR3 is TGTGCCAGCAGTTTATCGCCGACGGCTTACAATGAGCAGTTCTTC.

V is TRBV14 and J is TRBJ1-2, with 12 bases identical to TRBD1. The V segment lost 4 bases and the J segment 3 bases; nucleotides outside the gene matches: 12. Germline CDR1 is SGHDN and CDR2 is FVKESK. The CDR3 is 18 amino acids. The chain's CDR3 is CASSPLRDRGRMDYGYTF. The CDR3 DNA reads TGTGCCAGCAGCCCCTTAAGGGACAGGGGGCGCATGGACTATGGCTACACCTTC. The full variable domain, its missing parts supplied by reference TRBV14 and TRBJ1-2, is EAGVTQFPSHSVIEKGQTVTLRCDPISGHDNLYWYRRVMGKEIKFLLHFVKESKQDESGMPNNRFLAERTGGTYSTLKVQPAELEDSGVYFCASSPLRDRGRMDYGYTFGSGTRLTVV.

The chain links TRBV27 to TRBJ2-7; 9 nucleotides align to TRBD2. CDR3 size: 16 residues. Unmatched junction bases numbered 8, after V lost 2 bases and J lost 3 bases. The V gene's germline CDR1 is MNHEY and CDR2 SMNVEV (reference sequence). Written as DNA, the CDR3 is TGTGCCAGCAGTTTACTCGGGACTAGCCCTCACTACGAGCAGTACTTC. It is translated as CASSLLGTSPHYEQYF.

The table lists this clone with a count of one. This rearrangement joins TRBV9 to TRBJ1-1, with D possibly being TRBD1 (5 bases). V was shortened by 4 bases and J by 4 bases, with 11 bases between the two germline ends. Germline lookup yields CDR1 SGDLS and CDR2 YYNGEE. This CDR3 has 13 residues. As DNA, the CDR3 is TGTGCCAGCAGCCCCCGCGGGGGCACTGAAGCTTTCTTT. Its translation is CASSPRGGTEAFF.

In its sample, this clone was seen once. The V gene is TRBV4-2, the J gene TRBJ1-5; 10 bases align to TRBD1. Germline loops: CDR1 LGHNA, CDR2 YNFKEQ. The CDR3 extends over 16 amino acids. V lost 1 base to trimming and J lost 6 bases; unmatched junction nucleotides: 6. CDR3 protein: CASSQGTGGGSQPQHF. CDR3 in DNA: TGTGCCAGCAGCCAAGGGACAGGGGGAGGAAGTCAGCCCCAGCATTTT.

The chain recombines TRBV3-1 (or the pseudogene TRBV3-2) with TRBJ2-2; D is uncertain. The CDR3 has 14 residues. Deletions cut 0 bases from V and 3 bases from J, with 5 bases between. The germline gives CDR1 LGHDT, CDR2 YNNKEL (reference sequence). The chain's CDR3 is CASSQDAYTGELFF. DNA of the CDR3: TGTGCCAGCAGCCAAGATGCTTACACCGGGGAGCTGTTTTTT.

The chain couples TRBV11-1 to TRBJ2-3; D perhaps matches TRBD1 (5 bases). In germline, CDR1 is SGHAT, CDR2 FQDESV (reference sequence). The CDR3 is made up of 15 amino acids. Trimming pared 6 bases from V and 2 bases from J, leaving 15 bases between. As DNA, the CDR3 is TGTGCCAGCAGGTCTTCCGGACACACCACAGATACGCAGTATTTT. Translation gives CASRSSGHTTDTQYF. Drawing the rest from reference TRBV11-1 and TRBJ2-3, the complete variable domain is EAEVAQSPRYKITEKSQAVAFWCDPISGHATLYWYRQILGQGPELLVQFQDESVVDDSQLPKDRFSAERLKGVDSTLKIQPAELGDSAMYLCASRSSGHTTDTQYFGPGTRLTVL.